The 11 T cell receptor beta chains listed next were all sequenced from one sample in a study of T-cell memory formation after mild COVID-19. TCRdb ran MiXCR on the 5' RACE reads and lists one entry per CDR3 protein. This repertoire shows 470,000 or so distinct CDR3 sequences, 15% to 20% found once; its top ten account for 20% to 25%. The sequenced sample consisted of PBMCs or a T cell subset sorted from them (not recorded which). These receptors were obtained from a man between 18 and 29 years old who had mild COVID-19 (a few samples of this study predate the infection). Cell type and time point are not known.

This rearrangement joins TRBV10-3 to TRBJ2-5, with 7 bases fitting TRBD1. Germline V gene data show CDR1 as ENHRY and CDR2 as SYGVKD. J lost 5 bases, V lost 10 bases, and 10 bases had no gene match. The CDR3 totals 13 residues. The CDR3 coding sequence is TGTGCCAGCCAACAGGGGAATGAGGAGACCCAGTACTTC. This encodes CASQQGNEETQYF.

J is TRBJ2-5 and V is TRBV29-1; tentatively, D is TRBD1 or TRBD2 (5 bases each). Germline CDR1 and CDR2: SQVTM and ANQGSEA. CDR3 length equals 14 residues. Trimming stripped 3 bases from V and 4 bases from J, with 15 bases between. The CDR3 reads CSVEVGDGGETQYF. CDR3 coding DNA: TGCAGCGTTGAGGTGGGGGACGGAGGAGAGACCCAGTACTTC. Filled out from reference TRBV29-1 and TRBJ2-5, the complete variable domain reads SAVISQKPSRDICQRGTSLTIQCQVDSQVTMMFWYRQQPGQSLTLIATANQGSEATYESGFVIDKFPISRPNLTFSTLTVSNMSPEDSSIYLCSVEVGDGGETQYFGPGTRLLVL.

This clonotype appeared many times. Here the CDR3 reads CASSPRGGVADTQYF. As DNA, the CDR3 is TGCGCCAGCAGCCCTCGCGGGGGAGTAGCAGATACGCAGTATTTT. The J gene is TRBJ2-3, the V gene TRBV5-1, with TRBD2 identical over 7 bases. The J segment lost 4 bases and the V segment lost 4 bases, leaving 9 bases of the junction unmatched. Germline V gene sequence: CDR1 SGHRS, CDR2 YFSETQ. This CDR3 region has 15 residues.

This chain connects TRBV7-2 to TRBJ2-3; the D gene could be TRBD1 or TRBD2 (5 bases each). CDR3 size: 17 residues. The germline V gene has CDR1 SGHTA and CDR2 FQGNSA. Between the trimmed V and J ends, which lost 3 bases and 0 bases, there was a span of 16 bases. Written as DNA, the CDR3 is TGTGCCAGCAGCTTTTTGGGTGGGGGTGAAAGCACAGATACGCAGTATTTT. As protein: CASSFLGGGESTDTQYF. Complete variable domain (other parts from reference TRBV7-2 and TRBJ2-3): GAGVSQSPSNKVTEKGKDVELRCDPISGHTALYWYRQSLGQGLEFLIYFQGNSAPDKSGLPSDRFSAERTGGSVSTLTIQRTQQEDSAVYLCASSFLGGGESTDTQYFGPGTRLTVL.

This rearrangement joins TRBV4-3 to TRBJ1-2; weak D call: TRBD1 (5 bases). V was cut by 4 bases and J by 1 base, with 13 bases left in between. The germline V gene encodes CDR1 LGHNA and CDR2 YSLEER. CDR3 length equals 15 residues. The CDR3 DNA follows: TGCGCCAGCAGCCTGGGACGGACGTTTAACTATGGCTACACCTTC. Translation: CASSLGRTFNYGYTF.

The gene calls are TRBV10-3 and TRBJ2-3; D gene ambiguous. Germline V CDR1 and CDR2: ENHRY, SYGVKD. The CDR3 is 14 residues long. Trimming left V 2 bases short and J 2 bases short, with 8 bases between. CDR3 coding DNA: TGTGCCATCAGTGAGAGATCTTCCACAGATACGCAGTATTTT. This translates into CAISERSSTDTQYF.

The chain has TRBV5-6 and TRBJ2-1; D unresolved. CDR1 SGHDT and CDR2 YYEEEE come from the germline V gene. CDR3 size: 13 residues. V was clipped by 2 bases and J by 9 bases, with 12 bases between them. The CDR3: CASSFPHGSEQFF. The CDR3 nucleotides are TGTGCCAGCAGCTTCCCCCACGGCAGTGAGCAGTTCTTC.

The table lists this clonotype with a few counts. The chain uses TRBV7-8 and TRBJ2-5; D ambiguous. V gave up 5 bases and J gave up 5 bases, with 12 bases separating them. The length of the CDR3 is 13 residues. CDR1 and CDR2 (germline): SGHVS, FQNEAQ. The CDR3 spells CASSRRMGETQYF. CDR3 sequence (DNA): TGTGCCAGCAGCCGGCGGATGGGGGAGACCCAGTACTTC.

CDR3 loop: CASRGTLGRRAGNTIYF. CDR3 DNA sequence: TGTGCCAGCAGGGGGACGTTGGGTCGCAGGGCTGGAAACACCATATATTTT. This chain uses TRBV6-5 with TRBJ1-3; possibly TRBD1 for D (5 bases). The CDR3 spans 17 residues. Trimming left V 6 bases short and J 2 bases short, with 20 bases between. Germline CDR1 MNHEY, CDR2 SVGAGI.

CDR3 protein: CASSLAFIQPQHF. CDR3 DNA: TGTGCCAGCAGTTTAGCTTTCATTCAGCCCCAGCATTTT. This chain joins TRBV12-3 or TRBV12-4 and TRBJ1-5; D is uncertain. The V end was cut by 0 bases, the J end by 6 bases, with 6 bases between. This CDR3 is built from 13 residues.

This chain joins TRBV7-9 and TRBJ1-2, with a weak D call TRBD1 (6 bases). Germline loops: CDR1 SEHNR, CDR2 FQNEAQ (reference sequence). Between the trimmed V and J ends, which lost 1 base and 4 bases, there was a span of 19 bases. This CDR3 has 17 amino acids. The CDR3 here is CASSLDIGGLMSYGYTF. CDR3 bases: TGTGCCAGCAGCTTAGATATTGGGGGCCTTATGTCCTATGGCTACACCTTC. The full variable domain, completed using reference TRBV7-9 and TRBJ1-2, is DTGVSQNPRHKITKRGQNVTFRCDPISEHNRLYWYRQTLGQGPEFLTYFQNEAQLEKSRLLSDRFSAERPKGSFSTLEIQRTEQGDSAMYLCASSLDIGGLMSYGYTFGSGTRLTVV.